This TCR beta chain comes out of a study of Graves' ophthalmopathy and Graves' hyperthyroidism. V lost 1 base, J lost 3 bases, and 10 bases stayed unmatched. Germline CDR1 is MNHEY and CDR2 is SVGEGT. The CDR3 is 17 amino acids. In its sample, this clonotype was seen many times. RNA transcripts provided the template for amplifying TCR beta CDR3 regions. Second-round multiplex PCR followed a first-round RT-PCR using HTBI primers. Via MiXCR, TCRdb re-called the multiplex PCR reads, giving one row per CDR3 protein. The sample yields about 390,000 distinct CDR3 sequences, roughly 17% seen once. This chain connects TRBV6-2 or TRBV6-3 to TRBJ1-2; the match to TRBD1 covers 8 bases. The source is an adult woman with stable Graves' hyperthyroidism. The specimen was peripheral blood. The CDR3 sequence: CASSYFGTGLTYYGYTF. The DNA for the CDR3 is TGTGCCAGCAGTTACTTCGGGACAGGCCTTACCTACTATGGCTACACCTTC.